This T cell receptor beta chain was sequenced during a study of T cells after posttransplantation cyclophosphamide. Concerning this clone itself: What it binds is unknown.

The table came from immunoSEQ multiplex PCR; TCRdb's copy has only in-frame clones and leaves some out. The data contain 9,000 to 13,000 clones, about 82% of them singletons. Busulfan-fludarabine conditioning, marrow transplant, and cyclophosphamide on days +3 and +4 were administered. Study-wide points: Later post-transplant blood repertoires were often dominated by donor CD8+ memory clones.

The specimen was PBMCs, collected about 1,800 days after allogeneic stem cell transplant with posttransplant cyclophosphamide. This TCR derives from a female patient aged 50-59 years who received an allogeneic stem cell transplant from a related donor, was CMV-positive, and had no GVHD. The graft donor may have given rise to some T cells.

CDR3: CASFTGGGGQETQYF. DNA of the CDR3: TGCGCCAGCTTCACCGGCGGAGGCGGGCAAGAGACCCAGTACTTC. This chain links TRBV5-1 with TRBJ2-5, with D possibly being TRBD2 (5 bases). This CDR3 contains 15 residues. V lost 7 bases, J lost 2 bases, and 18 bases lay in between. Germline CDR1 SGHRS, CDR2 YFSETQ.